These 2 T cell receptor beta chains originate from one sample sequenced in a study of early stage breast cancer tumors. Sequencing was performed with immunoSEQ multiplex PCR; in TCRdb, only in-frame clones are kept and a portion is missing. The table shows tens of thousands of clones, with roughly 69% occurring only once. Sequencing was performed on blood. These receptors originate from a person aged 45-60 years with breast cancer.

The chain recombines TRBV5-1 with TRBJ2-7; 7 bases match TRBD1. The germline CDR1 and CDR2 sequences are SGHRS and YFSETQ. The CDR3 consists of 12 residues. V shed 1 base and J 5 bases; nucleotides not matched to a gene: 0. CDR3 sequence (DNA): TGCGCCAGCAGCTTGACAGGGGACGAGCAGTACTTC. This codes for CASSLTGDEQYF.

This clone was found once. CDR3 loop: CASSRGLAGQYEQFF. The DNA of the CDR3 is TGCGCCAGCAGCAGGGGACTAGCGGGTCAGTATGAGCAGTTCTTC. V and J are TRBV5-1 and TRBJ2-1; TRBD2 aligns across 12 bases. The junction had 7 bases not matched to a gene; V was cut back by 4 bases and J by 8 bases. CDR1 and CDR2 from the germline V gene are SGHRS and YFSETQ. The CDR3 length is 15 residues.